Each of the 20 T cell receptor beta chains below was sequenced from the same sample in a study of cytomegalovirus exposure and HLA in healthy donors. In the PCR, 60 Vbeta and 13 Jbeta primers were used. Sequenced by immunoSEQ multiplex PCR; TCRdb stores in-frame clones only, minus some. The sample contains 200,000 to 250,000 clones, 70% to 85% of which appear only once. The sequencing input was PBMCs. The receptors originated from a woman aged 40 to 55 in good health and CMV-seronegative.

The DNA for the CDR3 is TGTGCCAGCAGCAGCGGGGGGTCCACAGATACGCAGTATTTT. This codes for CASSSGGSTDTQYF. This chain links TRBV2 with TRBJ2-3, with 9 bases matching TRBD2. The germline gives CDR1 SNHLY, CDR2 FYNNEI. The CDR3 covers 14 residues. The V segment lost 6 bases and the J segment 2 bases; nucleotides outside the gene matches: 3. Filled out from reference TRBV2 and TRBJ2-3, the complete variable domain reads EPEVTQTPSHQVTQMGQEVILRCVPISNHLYFYWYRQILGQKVEFLVSFYNNEISEKSEIFDDQFSVERPDGSNFTLKIRSTKLEDSAMYFCASSSGGSTDTQYFGPGTRLTVL.

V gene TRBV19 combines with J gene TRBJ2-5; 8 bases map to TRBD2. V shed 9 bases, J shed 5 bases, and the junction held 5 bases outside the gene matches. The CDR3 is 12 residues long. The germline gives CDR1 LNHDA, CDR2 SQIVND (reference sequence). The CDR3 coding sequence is TGTGCCAGCGGGGGGGCCCAGGAGACCCAGTACTTC. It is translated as CASGGAQETQYF.

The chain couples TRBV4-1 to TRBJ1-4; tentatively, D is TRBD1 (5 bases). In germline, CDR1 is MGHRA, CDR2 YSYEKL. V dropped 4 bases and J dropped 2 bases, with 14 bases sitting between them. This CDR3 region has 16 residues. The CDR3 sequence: CASSLGSSGTNEKLFF. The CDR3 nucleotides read TGCGCCAGCAGCCTCGGGTCGTCAGGGACTAATGAAAAACTGTTTTTT.

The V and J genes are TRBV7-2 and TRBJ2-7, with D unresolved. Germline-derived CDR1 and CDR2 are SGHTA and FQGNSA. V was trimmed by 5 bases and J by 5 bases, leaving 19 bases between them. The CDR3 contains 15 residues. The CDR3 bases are TGTGCCAGCAGCCGTGAAAGGATAGCTCTCCACGAGCAGTACTTC. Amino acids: CASSRERIALHEQYF.

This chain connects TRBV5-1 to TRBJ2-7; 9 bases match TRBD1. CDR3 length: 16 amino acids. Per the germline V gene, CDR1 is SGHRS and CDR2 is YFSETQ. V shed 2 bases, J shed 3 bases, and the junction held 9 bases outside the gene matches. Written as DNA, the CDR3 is TGCGCCAGCAGCTTAGACCGGGGACAGGGTTTCTACGAGCAGTACTTC. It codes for CASSLDRGQGFYEQYF.

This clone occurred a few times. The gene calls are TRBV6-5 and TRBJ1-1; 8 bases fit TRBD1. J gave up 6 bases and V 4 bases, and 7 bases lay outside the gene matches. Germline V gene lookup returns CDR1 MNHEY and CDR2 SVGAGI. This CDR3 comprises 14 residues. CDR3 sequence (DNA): TGTGCCAGCAGTTTGACGACAGGGGCTGCTGAAGCTTTCTTT. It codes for CASSLTTGAAEAFF.

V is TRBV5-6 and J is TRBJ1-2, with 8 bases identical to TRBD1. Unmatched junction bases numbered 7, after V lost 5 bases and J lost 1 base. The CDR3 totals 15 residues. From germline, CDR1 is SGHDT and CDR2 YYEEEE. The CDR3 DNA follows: TGTGCCAGCAGGGCCGGGACAGGAGATAACTATGGCTACACCTTC. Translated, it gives CASRAGTGDNYGYTF.

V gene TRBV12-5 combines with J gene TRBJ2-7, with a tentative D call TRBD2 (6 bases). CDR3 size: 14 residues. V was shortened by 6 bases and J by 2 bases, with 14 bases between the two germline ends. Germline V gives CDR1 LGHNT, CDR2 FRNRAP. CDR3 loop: CASGLRLGAYEQYF. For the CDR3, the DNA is TGTGCTAGTGGCCTCCGACTAGGCGCCTACGAGCAGTACTTC.

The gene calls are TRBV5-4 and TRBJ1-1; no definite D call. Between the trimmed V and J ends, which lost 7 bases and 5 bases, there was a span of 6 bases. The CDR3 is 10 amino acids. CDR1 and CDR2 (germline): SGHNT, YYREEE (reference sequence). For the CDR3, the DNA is TGTGCCAGCGGAGATACTGAAGCTTTCTTT. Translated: CASGDTEAFF. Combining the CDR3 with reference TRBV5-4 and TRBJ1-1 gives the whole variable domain ETGVTQSPTHLIKTRGQQVTLRCSSQSGHNTVSWYQQALGQGPQFIFQYYREEENGRGNFPPRFSGLQFPNYSSELNVNALELDDSALYLCASGDTEAFFGQGTRLTVV.

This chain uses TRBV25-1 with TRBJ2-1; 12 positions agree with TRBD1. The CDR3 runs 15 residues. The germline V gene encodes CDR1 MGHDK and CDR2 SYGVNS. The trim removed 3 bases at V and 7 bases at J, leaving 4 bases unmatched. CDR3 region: CASSDPGQGANEQFF. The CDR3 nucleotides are TGTGCCAGCAGTGACCCGGGACAGGGGGCGAATGAGCAGTTCTTC.

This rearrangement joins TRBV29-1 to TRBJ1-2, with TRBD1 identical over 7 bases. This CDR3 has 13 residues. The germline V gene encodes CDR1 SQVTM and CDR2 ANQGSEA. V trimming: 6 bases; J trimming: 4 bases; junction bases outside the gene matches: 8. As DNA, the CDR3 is TGCAGCGTAAGAGACAGGGCTGGCTATGGCTACACCTTC. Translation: CSVRDRAGYGYTF.

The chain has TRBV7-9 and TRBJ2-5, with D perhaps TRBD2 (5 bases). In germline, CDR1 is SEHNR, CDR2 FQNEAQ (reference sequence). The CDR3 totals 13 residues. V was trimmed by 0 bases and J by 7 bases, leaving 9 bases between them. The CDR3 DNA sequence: TGTGCCAGCAGCTTAGCAGGACTTGCGACCCAGTACTTC. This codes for CASSLAGLATQYF.

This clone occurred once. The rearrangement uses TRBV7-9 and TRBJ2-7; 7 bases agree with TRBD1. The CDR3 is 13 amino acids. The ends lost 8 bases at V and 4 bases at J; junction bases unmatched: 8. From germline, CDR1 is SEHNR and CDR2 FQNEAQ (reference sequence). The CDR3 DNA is TGTGCCAGCGGCGACGGCAGGGGGTACGAGCAGTACTTC. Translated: CASGDGRGYEQYF.

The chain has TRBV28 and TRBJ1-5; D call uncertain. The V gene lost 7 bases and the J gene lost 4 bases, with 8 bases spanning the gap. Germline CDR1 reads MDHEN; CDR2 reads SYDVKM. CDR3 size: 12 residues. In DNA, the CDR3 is TGTGCCAGCAATCCGGAGAATCAGCCCCAGCATTTT. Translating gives CASNPENQPQHF.

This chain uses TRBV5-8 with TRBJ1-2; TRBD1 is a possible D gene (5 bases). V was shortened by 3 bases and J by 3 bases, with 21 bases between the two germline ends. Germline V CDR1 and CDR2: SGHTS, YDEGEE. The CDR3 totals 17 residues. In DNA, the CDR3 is TGTGCCAGCAGCTCCCTTCGAATCCGGCAGGGTGACTATGGCTACACCTTC. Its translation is CASSSLRIRQGDYGYTF.

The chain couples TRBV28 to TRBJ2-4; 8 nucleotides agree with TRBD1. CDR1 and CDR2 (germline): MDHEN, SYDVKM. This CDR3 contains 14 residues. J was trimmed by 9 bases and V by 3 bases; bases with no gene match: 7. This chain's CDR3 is CASSLVRGRGIQYF. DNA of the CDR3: TGTGCCAGCAGTTTGGTCAGGGGGCGAGGCATTCAGTACTTC.

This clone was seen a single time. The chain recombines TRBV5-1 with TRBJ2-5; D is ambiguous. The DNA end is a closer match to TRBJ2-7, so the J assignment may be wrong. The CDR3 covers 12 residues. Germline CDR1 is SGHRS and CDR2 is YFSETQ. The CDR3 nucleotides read TGCGCCAGCAGCTTGTCCCCGTACGAGCAGTACTTC. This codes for CASSLSPYEQYF.

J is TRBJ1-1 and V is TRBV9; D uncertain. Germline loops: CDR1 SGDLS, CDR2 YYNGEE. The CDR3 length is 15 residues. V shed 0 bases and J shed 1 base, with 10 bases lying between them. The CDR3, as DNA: TGTGCCAGCAGCGTAGGTGTGACTTGGAACACTGAAGCTTTCTTT. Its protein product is CASSVGVTWNTEAFF.

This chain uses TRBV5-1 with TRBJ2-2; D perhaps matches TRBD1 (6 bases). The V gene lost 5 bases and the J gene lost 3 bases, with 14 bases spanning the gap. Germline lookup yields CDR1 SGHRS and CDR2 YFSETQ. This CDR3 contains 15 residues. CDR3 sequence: CASRTVAGDTGELFF. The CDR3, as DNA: TGCGCCAGCAGAACTGTCGCAGGGGACACCGGGGAGCTGTTTTTT.

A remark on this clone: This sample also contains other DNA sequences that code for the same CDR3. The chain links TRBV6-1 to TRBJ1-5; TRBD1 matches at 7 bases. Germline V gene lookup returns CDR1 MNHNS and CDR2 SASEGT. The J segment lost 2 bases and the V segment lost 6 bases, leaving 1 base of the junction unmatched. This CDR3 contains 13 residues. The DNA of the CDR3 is TGTGCCAGCAGGCAGGGGGGCAATCAGCCCCAGCATTTT. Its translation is CASRQGGNQPQHF.